A selection of T cell receptor beta chains follows, all from one sample in a study of beta chain features in type 1 diabetes. Repertoires were generated with immunoSEQ multiplex PCR, while TCRdb's copy carries only in-frame clones and drops some. The sample holds 620,000 or so clones, about 16% seen once. The sequenced sample was naive CD4+ T cells from blood. The receptors were sampled from a man aged 18-30 years in good health. CDR3s include the opening cysteine and the closing phenylalanine or tryptophan. A D gene is named only where the DNA matches it firmly. Clone size, where shown, is once, few, many, or a class for clones that have expanded.

d_gene: -
abundance: few
j_gene: TRBJ2-7
v_gene: TRBV9
CDR3nt: TGTGCCAGCAGCCTAGGGGCCATCTCCTACGAGCAGTACTTC
CDR3aa: CASSLGAISYEQYF

d_gene: -
abundance: -
j_gene: TRBJ1-4
v_gene: TRBV18
CDR3nt: TGTGCCAGCTCACCGGGGGAGCAATCCGAAAAACTGTTTTTT
CDR3aa: CASSPGEQSEKLFF

d_gene: -
abundance: few
j_gene: TRBJ1-2
v_gene: TRBV25-1
CDR3nt: TGTGCCAGCAGTGAAATGGGCAGGGGAAACTATGGCTACACCTTC
CDR3aa: CASSEMGRGNYGYTF

d_gene: TRBD1
abundance: few
j_gene: TRBJ1-2
v_gene: TRBV2
CDR3nt: TGTGCCAGCAGTAGCACAGGGGTTGGTGGCTACACCTTC
CDR3aa: CASSSTGVGGYTF

d_gene: -
abundance: -
j_gene: TRBJ2-3
v_gene: TRBV7-2
CDR3nt: TGTGCCAGCAGCTCCGTTACCCTACTCACAGATACGCAGTATTTT
CDR3aa: CASSSVTLLTDTQYF

d_gene: -
abundance: -
j_gene: TRBJ1-4
v_gene: TRBV18
CDR3nt: TGTGCCAGCTCACCGGGTACGGAGGGAGAAAAACTGTTTTTT
CDR3aa: CASSPGTEGEKLFF

d_gene: -
abundance: few
j_gene: TRBJ2-2
v_gene: TRBV7-2
CDR3nt: TGTGCCAGCAGCTTAGTCGCCACGAACACCGGGGAGCTGTTTTTT
CDR3aa: CASSLVATNTGELFF

d_gene: -
abundance: -
j_gene: TRBJ1-4
v_gene: TRBV29-1
CDR3nt: TGCAGCGTTTCGAGAAAGGGAACAACTAATGAAAAACTGTTTTTT
CDR3aa: CSVSRKGTTNEKLFF

d_gene: -
abundance: -
j_gene: TRBJ2-7
v_gene: TRBV7-9
CDR3nt: TGTGCCAGCAGCTTCACTAGCCGGAACGAGCAGTACTTC
CDR3aa: CASSFTSRNEQYF

d_gene: -
abundance: -
j_gene: TRBJ1-5
v_gene: TRBV20-1
CDR3nt: TGCAGTGCTAGTCCTGGTCAGCCCCAGCATTTT
CDR3aa: CSASPGQPQHF

d_gene: TRBD1
abundance: -
j_gene: TRBJ2-3
v_gene: TRBV4-3
CDR3nt: TGCGCCAGCAGCCTACATCTATTCCGGGACAGGGACACAGATACGCAGTATTTT
CDR3aa: CASSLHLFRDRDTDTQYF

d_gene: -
abundance: few
j_gene: TRBJ2-5
v_gene: TRBV9
CDR3nt: TGTGCCAGCAGCGTAGGAGGACGGGAAGAGACCCAGTACTTC
CDR3aa: CASSVGGREETQYF

d_gene: -
abundance: -
j_gene: TRBJ1-5
v_gene: TRBV7-9
CDR3nt: TGTGCCAGCAGCTTAGGGAGGTACGGCAATCAGCCCCAGCATTTT
CDR3aa: CASSLGRYGNQPQHF

d_gene: TRBD2
abundance: few
j_gene: TRBJ2-1
v_gene: TRBV11-3
CDR3nt: TGTGCCAGCAGCTTAAGCGGGAGGTTCAATGAGCAGTTCTTC
CDR3aa: CASSLSGRFNEQFF

d_gene: -
abundance: few
j_gene: TRBJ2-1
v_gene: TRBV5-1
CDR3nt: TGCGCCAGCAGCTTGGCCTTCAGGGGTATTCGGAATGAGCAGTTCTTC
CDR3aa: CASSLAFRGIRNEQFF

d_gene: -
abundance: few
j_gene: TRBJ1-1
v_gene: TRBV5-1
CDR3nt: TGCGCCAGCAGCTTTCAGGGGATGAACACTGAAGCTTTCTTT
CDR3aa: CASSFQGMNTEAFF

d_gene: -
abundance: few
j_gene: TRBJ1-2
v_gene: TRBV28
CDR3nt: TGTGCCAGCAGTTTGGGTCGGGGAAAGGACTATGGCTACACCTTC
CDR3aa: CASSLGRGKDYGYTF

d_gene: TRBD2
abundance: -
j_gene: TRBJ2-5
v_gene: TRBV5-1
CDR3nt: TGCGCCAGCAGCGTTCGACTAGCGGGAGGGGGTAAACGCCAAGAGACCCAGTACTTC
CDR3aa: CASSVRLAGGGKRQETQYF

d_gene: -
abundance: few
j_gene: TRBJ2-1
v_gene: TRBV11-3
CDR3nt: TGTGCCAGCAGCTTATCACAGGGTAGGAACAATGAGCAGTTCTTC
CDR3aa: CASSLSQGRNNEQFF

d_gene: -
abundance: -
j_gene: TRBJ1-1
v_gene: TRBV9
CDR3nt: TGTGCCAGCAGCGTAGAAGGAGGACACAGGAACACTGAAGCTTTCTTT
CDR3aa: CASSVEGGHRNTEAFF

d_gene: TRBD2
abundance: -
j_gene: TRBJ2-7
v_gene: TRBV5-1
CDR3nt: TGCGCCAGCAGCTCTCTCGATACTAAGAAACTAGCGGGGAATCCCTATTCCTACGAGCAGTACTTC
CDR3aa: CASSSLDTKKLAGNPYSYEQYF

d_gene: -
abundance: few
j_gene: TRBJ1-2
v_gene: TRBV30
CDR3nt: TGTGCCTGGAGTGTTGAGGGGAACTATGGCTACACCTTC
CDR3aa: CAWSVEGNYGYTF

d_gene: TRBD1
abundance: few
j_gene: TRBJ1-5
v_gene: TRBV5-8
CDR3nt: TGTGCCAGCAGCTCAACAGGGGTTAGCAATCAGCCCCAGCATTTT
CDR3aa: CASSSTGVSNQPQHF

d_gene: -
abundance: -
j_gene: TRBJ2-5
v_gene: TRBV2
CDR3nt: TGTGCCAGCAGTCCTCGTTGGGGGTTCGGAGGGGAGACCCAGTACTTC
CDR3aa: CASSPRWGFGGETQYF

d_gene: TRBD1
abundance: once
j_gene: TRBJ1-2
v_gene: TRBV7-8
CDR3nt: TGTGCCAGCAGCAGCGGTATACAGGGGGTTAACTATGGCTACACCTTC
CDR3aa: CASSSGIQGVNYGYTF

d_gene: -
abundance: -
j_gene: TRBJ1-2
v_gene: TRBV7-8
CDR3nt: TGTGCCAGCAGCCGTGGCCGGCGGGTTATTCGGGGCTACACCTTC
CDR3aa: CASSRGRRVIRGYTF

d_gene: -
abundance: -
j_gene: TRBJ1-2
v_gene: TRBV5-4
CDR3nt: TGTGCCAGCAGCCGACTAGGCTCCAATGGCTACACCTTC
CDR3aa: CASSRLGSNGYTF

d_gene: -
abundance: few
j_gene: TRBJ2-7
v_gene: TRBV2
CDR3nt: TGTGCCAGCAGTGAAAGCGGAAGAGGTAGTTACTTC
CDR3aa: CASSESGRGSYF

d_gene: -
abundance: few
j_gene: TRBJ2-1
v_gene: TRBV30
CDR3nt: TGTGCCTGGAGTATAGACACGGGGTCCGCGAATGAGCAGTTCTTC
CDR3aa: CAWSIDTGSANEQFF

d_gene: TRBD1
abundance: -
j_gene: TRBJ1-5
v_gene: TRBV10-3
CDR3nt: TGTGCCATCAGTGGACAGGGTGGCAATCAGCCCCAGCATTTT
CDR3aa: CAISGQGGNQPQHF

d_gene: -
abundance: -
j_gene: TRBJ1-1
v_gene: TRBV29-1
CDR3nt: TGCAGCGTCGTGATAAGAACCAAAGCTTTCTTT
CDR3aa: CSVVIRTKAFF

d_gene: -
abundance: few
j_gene: TRBJ1-2
v_gene: TRBV7-9
CDR3nt: TGTGCCAGCAGCCCATCTAACTATGGCTACACCTTC
CDR3aa: CASSPSNYGYTF

d_gene: TRBD2
abundance: few
j_gene: TRBJ2-1
v_gene: TRBV28
CDR3nt: TGTGCCAGCAGTCCCCGGGAGGGAGTCTACAATGAGCAGTTCTTC
CDR3aa: CASSPREGVYNEQFF

d_gene: -
abundance: few
j_gene: TRBJ2-7
v_gene: TRBV19
CDR3nt: TGTGCCAGTAGTATACTGGGGTACTCCTACGAGCAGTACTTC
CDR3aa: CASSILGYSYEQYF

d_gene: -
abundance: -
j_gene: TRBJ2-7
v_gene: TRBV6-1
CDR3nt: TGTGCCAGCAGTGAAGGAAATCGGCGTGAGCAGTACTTC
CDR3aa: CASSEGNRREQYF

d_gene: TRBD1
abundance: -
j_gene: TRBJ1-6
v_gene: TRBV7-9
CDR3nt: TGTGCCAGCAGTCCAGGGGGCACGGATTCACCCCTCCACTTT
CDR3aa: CASSPGGTDSPLHF

d_gene: -
abundance: -
j_gene: TRBJ1-4
v_gene: TRBV4-3
CDR3nt: TGCGCCAGCAGCCACCGTAAGTGGGGTGAAAAACTGTTTTTT
CDR3aa: CASSHRKWGEKLFF

d_gene: -
abundance: -
j_gene: TRBJ1-4
v_gene: TRBV9
CDR3nt: TGTGCCAGCAGCGCTCCGGGGGCCAGTGAAAAACTGTTTTTT
CDR3aa: CASSAPGASEKLFF

d_gene: -
abundance: -
j_gene: TRBJ2-7
v_gene: TRBV7-9
CDR3nt: TGTGCCAGCAGCTTTGTACGGGAGAAATACGAGCAGTACTTC
CDR3aa: CASSFVREKYEQYF

d_gene: TRBD1
abundance: -
j_gene: TRBJ1-2
v_gene: TRBV7-3
CDR3nt: TGTGCCAGCAGCTTAACGGTTGACAGGGCTGGGAACTATGGCTACACCTTC
CDR3aa: CASSLTVDRAGNYGYTF

d_gene: -
abundance: -
j_gene: TRBJ1-6
v_gene: TRBV7-2
CDR3nt: TGTGCCAGCAGCACCAGGGCCGCCTATAATTCACCCCTCCACTTT
CDR3aa: CASSTRAAYNSPLHF

d_gene: TRBD1
abundance: few
j_gene: TRBJ1-1
v_gene: TRBV10-3
CDR3nt: TGTGCCATCAACGGGGACAGGGGATACACTGAAGCTTTCTTT
CDR3aa: CAINGDRGYTEAFF

d_gene: TRBD2
abundance: -
j_gene: TRBJ2-7
v_gene: TRBV4-2
CDR3nt: TGTGCCAGCAGCCAAGAGTCTAGCGGGTACTCCTACGAGCAGTACTTC
CDR3aa: CASSQESSGYSYEQYF

d_gene: -
abundance: -
j_gene: TRBJ2-3
v_gene: TRBV9
CDR3nt: TGTGCCAGCAGCGTACTGCGGATCACAGATACGCAGTATTTT
CDR3aa: CASSVLRITDTQYF

d_gene: -
abundance: few
j_gene: TRBJ1-2
v_gene: TRBV28
CDR3nt: TGTGCCAGCAGTTTAACAGGGCCCTATGGCTACACCTTC
CDR3aa: CASSLTGPYGYTF

d_gene: TRBD1
abundance: once
j_gene: TRBJ1-2
v_gene: TRBV10-3
CDR3nt: TGTGCCATCGGGACAGGGACTGGTTTCTATGGCTACACCTTC
CDR3aa: CAIGTGTGFYGYTF

d_gene: TRBD2
abundance: few
j_gene: TRBJ2-1
v_gene: TRBV7-9
CDR3nt: TGTGCCAGCAGCCCGGGACAGATCCCGGGGACTAGCTATGAGCAGTTCTTC
CDR3aa: CASSPGQIPGTSYEQFF

d_gene: -
abundance: -
j_gene: TRBJ1-1
v_gene: TRBV5-1
CDR3nt: TGCGCCAGCAGCCGGGACCTCACTGAAGCTTTCTTT
CDR3aa: CASSRDLTEAFF

d_gene: -
abundance: -
j_gene: TRBJ2-1
v_gene: TRBV28
CDR3nt: TGTGCCAGCAGTTTAGCTAGGCAGTCCCACAATGAGCAGTTCTTC
CDR3aa: CASSLARQSHNEQFF

d_gene: -
abundance: few
j_gene: TRBJ1-2
v_gene: TRBV15
CDR3nt: TGTGCCACCAGCAGAGCAAAAGGGATAGCTAACTATGGCTACACCTTC
CDR3aa: CATSRAKGIANYGYTF

d_gene: -
abundance: -
j_gene: TRBJ2-5
v_gene: TRBV5-1
CDR3nt: TGCGCCAGCAGCTTTATCAGAGGTGCAGGGAGAGGGGAGACCCAGTACTTC
CDR3aa: CASSFIRGAGRGETQYF

d_gene: TRBD2
abundance: few
j_gene: TRBJ2-1
v_gene: TRBV5-4
CDR3nt: TGTGCCAGCAGCCCCCCTAGCGGGCGCCGCTCCTACAATGAGCAGTTCTTC
CDR3aa: CASSPPSGRRSYNEQFF

d_gene: TRBD2
abundance: -
j_gene: TRBJ2-3
v_gene: TRBV7-7
CDR3nt: TGTGCCAGCAGCTTAGGACTAGCGGGAGGCACAGATACGCAGTATTTT
CDR3aa: CASSLGLAGGTDTQYF

d_gene: -
abundance: -
j_gene: TRBJ2-5
v_gene: TRBV5-4
CDR3nt: TGTGCCAGCAGCTTACCACAGGGTATGGAAGAGACCCAGTACTTC
CDR3aa: CASSLPQGMEETQYF

d_gene: -
abundance: -
j_gene: TRBJ1-4
v_gene: TRBV5-4
CDR3nt: TGTGCCAGCAGTTGGGACAATCCAACTAATGAAAAACTGTTTTTT
CDR3aa: CASSWDNPTNEKLFF

d_gene: TRBD1
abundance: -
j_gene: TRBJ2-7
v_gene: TRBV18
CDR3nt: TGTGCCAGCTCACCTCCCCAGGCAGGGGGCTACGAGCAGTACTTC
CDR3aa: CASSPPQAGGYEQYF

d_gene: TRBD2
abundance: -
j_gene: TRBJ2-3
v_gene: TRBV4-2
CDR3nt: TGTGCCAGCAGCCGGTACCTAGGGACTAGCGGGTCCACAGATACGCAGTATTTT
CDR3aa: CASSRYLGTSGSTDTQYF

d_gene: -
abundance: -
j_gene: TRBJ2-4
v_gene: TRBV7-2
CDR3nt: TGTGCCAGCCTAGGCGGAGCCAAAAACATTCAGTACTTC
CDR3aa: CASLGGAKNIQYF

d_gene: -
abundance: -
j_gene: TRBJ2-5
v_gene: TRBV5-1
CDR3nt: TGCGCCAGCACCCAACTGCGGCTCCAAGAGACCCAGTACTTC
CDR3aa: CASTQLRLQETQYF

d_gene: TRBD1
abundance: few
j_gene: TRBJ2-1
v_gene: TRBV2
CDR3nt: TGTGCCAGCATTAAGGACAGGGGGCCGTACAATGAGCAGTTCTTC
CDR3aa: CASIKDRGPYNEQFF